Each of the 32 T cell receptor beta chains below was sequenced from the same sample in a study of radiation and T cells in renal cell carcinoma. Sequencing was performed with immunoSEQ multiplex PCR; in TCRdb, only in-frame clones are kept and a portion is missing. The table lists 110,000 to 150,000 clones, approximately 87% of them singletons. The time point is: baseline pretreatment blood. Treatment: 15 Gy SBRT to primary tumor, nephrectomy 4 weeks later. Source: blood, taken from a patient whose treatment included radiotherapy and nephrectomy. Receptor source: a woman aged 50 to 60 with renal cell carcinoma.

The rearrangement joins TRBV5-1 to TRBJ2-2; 9 nucleotides align to TRBD2. Per germline, CDR1 SGHRS and CDR2 YFSETQ. The CDR3 sequence is 15 residues long. V was clipped by 9 bases and J by 4 bases; unmatched bases: 10. The CDR3 DNA reads as TGCGCCACCATGCGGGGGGGCGAGAGCACCGGGGAGCTGTTTTTT. Translation: CATMRGGESTGELFF.

J is TRBJ1-3 and V is TRBV5-1; no clear D gene. The V and J ends lost 4 bases and 1 base respectively, with 6 bases between them. In germline, CDR1 is SGHRS, CDR2 YFSETQ. This CDR3 is 13 amino acids long. The CDR3 protein is CASSDRSGNTIYF. CDR3 DNA sequence: TGCGCCAGCAGCGATCGATCTGGAAACACCATATATTTT.

The gene calls are TRBV6-1 and TRBJ2-5; a weak D match, TRBD1 (6 bases). The germline V and J ends were trimmed by 1 base and 9 bases, with 15 bases remaining between them. The CDR3 sequence is 14 residues long. Germline CDR1 and CDR2: MNHNS and SASEGT. The CDR3 bases are TGTGCCAGCAGTGAAGGGGGGAGACAGGAGGCCCAGTACTTC. This codes for CASSEGGRQEAQYF.

The V and J genes are TRBV29-1 and TRBJ2-2, with D possibly being TRBD1 (6 bases). V was pared by 1 base and J by 1 base, with 10 bases between. Germline loops: CDR1 SQVTM, CDR2 ANQGSEA. The CDR3 extends over 15 amino acids. CDR3 nucleotides: TGCAGCGTTGAAGCGACAGGAGGGAACACCGGGGAGCTGTTTTTT. As protein: CSVEATGGNTGELFF.

This sequence joins TRBV28 and TRBJ1-3, with D perhaps TRBD1 (5 bases). Trimming removed 6 bases at V and 0 bases at J, with 12 bases between. The CDR3 consists of 15 residues. The germline V gene encodes CDR1 MDHEN and CDR2 SYDVKM. The CDR3 here is CASRTGTDSGNTIYF. CDR3 nucleotides: TGTGCCAGCAGAACCGGGACGGACTCTGGAAACACCATATATTTT.

This clone was seen only a few times. The chain employs TRBV6-1 and TRBJ1-5, with D uncertain. Germline CDR1 is MNHNS and CDR2 is SASEGT. V shed 4 bases and J shed 3 bases, with 10 bases lying between them. The CDR3 extends over 14 amino acids. The DNA of the CDR3 is TGTGCCAGCAGTGTAGGGTCCGACAATCAGCCCCAGCATTTT. Its translation: CASSVGSDNQPQHF.

The CDR3 is CASRRTGVYSYNEQFF. The DNA of the CDR3 is TGTGCCAGCAGAAGGACAGGGGTTTACTCCTACAATGAGCAGTTCTTC. This chain connects TRBV5-6 to TRBJ2-1, with TRBD1 matching 9 bases. The CDR3 contains 16 residues. Unmatched junction bases numbered 6, after V lost 5 bases and J lost 0 bases. Germline V gene lookup returns CDR1 SGHDT and CDR2 YYEEEE.

The chain combines TRBV9 with TRBJ1-3; TRBD1 is a possible D gene (5 bases). In germline, CDR1 is SGDLS, CDR2 YYNGEE. Trimming shortened V by 2 bases and J by 2 bases, and 17 bases separated the two germline ends. This CDR3 region has 17 residues. CDR3 loop: CASSVAGGSLAGNTIYF. For the CDR3, the DNA is TGTGCCAGCAGCGTGGCTGGGGGGTCGTTGGCTGGAAACACCATATATTTT. Full variable domain (remainder filled in from reference TRBV9 and TRBJ1-3): DSGVTQTPKHLITATGQRVTLRCSPRSGDLSVYWYQQSLDQGLQFLIQYYNGEERAKGNILERFSAQQFPDLHSELNLSSLELGDSALYFCASSVAGGSLAGNTIYFGEGSWLTVV.

As DNA, the CDR3 is TGTGCCAGTTCAGCGGGGTCCTCCTACAATGAGCAGTTCTTC. Amino acid sequence: CASSAGSSYNEQFF. The chain links TRBV7-3 to TRBJ2-1; 7 bases are shared with TRBD2. The CDR3 runs 14 residues. V shed 9 bases and J 0 bases; nucleotides not matched to a gene: 5. Germline V gene data show CDR1 as SGHTA and CDR2 as FQGTGA.

V gene TRBV5-1 combines with J gene TRBJ1-1; 7 bases match TRBD1. Unmatched junction bases numbered 6, after V lost 4 bases and J lost 3 bases. CDR1 is SGHRS, CDR2 YFSETQ, per germline. This CDR3 is built from 14 residues. The CDR3 spells CASSLEGADTEAFF. Written as DNA, the CDR3 is TGCGCCAGCAGCCTGGAGGGGGCGGACACTGAAGCTTTCTTT.

This clone was seen more than once but under ten times. The chain has TRBV7-9 and TRBJ1-5; unclear D gene. Germline CDR1 is SEHNR and CDR2 is FQNEAQ (reference sequence). Trimming cost V 1 base and J 9 bases, with 16 bases left between them. The CDR3 consists of 15 residues. The CDR3 DNA reads as TGTGCCAGCAGCTTAGTGGGCGACAAGGAATGGCCCCAGCATTTT. Its translation is CASSLVGDKEWPQHF.

This clone was found a few times. The chain joins TRBV5-4 to TRBJ1-6, with D possibly being TRBD1 (6 bases). Trimming stripped 2 bases from V and 8 bases from J, with 14 bases between. CDR1 and CDR2 (germline): SGHNT, YYREEE (reference sequence). This CDR3 contains 15 residues. CDR3 loop: CASSFGGRDDSPLHF. The CDR3 DNA is TGTGCCAGCAGCTTTGGGGGGCGTGATGATTCACCCCTCCACTTT.

This chain connects TRBV6-6 to TRBJ1-1; D is perhaps TRBD1 (5 bases). This CDR3 region has 13 residues. Trimming pared 5 bases from V and 6 bases from J, leaving 13 bases between. The germline V gene encodes CDR1 MNHNY and CDR2 SVGAGI (reference sequence). CDR3 sequence: CASSGAEGAEAFF. The CDR3 bases are TGTGCCAGCAGTGGGGCAGAAGGTGCTGAAGCTTTCTTT.

The rearrangement joins TRBV5-1 to TRBJ1-4; TRBD1 aligns across 9 bases. Germline-derived CDR1 and CDR2 are SGHRS and YFSETQ. The CDR3 totals 15 residues. The V and J ends lost 4 bases and 7 bases, in that order; junction bases with no gene match: 8. CDR3 nucleotide sequence: TGCGCCAGCAGCCCGGGACAGGGAGGTGGTGAAAAACTGTTTTTT. Translated: CASSPGQGGGEKLFF. The whole variable domain, remainder taken from reference TRBV5-1 and TRBJ1-4, is KAGVTQTPRYLIKTRGQQVTLSCSPISGHRSVSWYQQTPGQGLQFLFEYFSETQRNKGNFPGRFSGRQFSNSRSEMNVSTLELGDSALYLCASSPGQGGGEKLFFGSGTQLSVL.

The chain links TRBV6-1 to TRBJ2-7; 8 positions match TRBD2. Trimming removed 2 bases from V and 6 bases from J; junction bases left unmatched: 6. The CDR3 has 14 amino acids. The germline gives CDR1 MNHNS, CDR2 SASEGT. CDR3 DNA: TGTGCCAGCAGTGAATCGGGACTAGTATCCGAGCAGTACTTC. Its translation is CASSESGLVSEQYF.

This clone was detected a few times. V is TRBV29-1 and J is TRBJ1-1; D is unresolved. Germline V gene lookup returns CDR1 SQVTM and CDR2 ANQGSEA. V was clipped by 4 bases and J by 3 bases, with 6 bases between them. The CDR3 has 11 amino acids. DNA for the CDR3: TGCAGCGTTGGGGAGGACACTGAAGCTTTCTTT. Its protein product is CSVGEDTEAFF.

The chain carries TRBV5-1 and TRBJ2-5; no clear D. Per the germline V gene, CDR1 is SGHRS and CDR2 is YFSETQ. Trimming pared 0 bases from V and 2 bases from J, leaving 8 bases between. The CDR3 covers 14 residues. DNA for the CDR3: TGCGCCAGCAGCTTGGGGGCGGCACAAGAGACCCAGTACTTC. As protein: CASSLGAAQETQYF. Drawing the rest from reference TRBV5-1 and TRBJ2-5, the complete variable domain is KAGVTQTPRYLIKTRGQQVTLSCSPISGHRSVSWYQQTPGQGLQFLFEYFSETQRNKGNFPGRFSGRQFSNSRSEMNVSTLELGDSALYLCASSLGAAQETQYFGPGTRLLVL.

This chain joins TRBV7-2 and TRBJ1-3, with D unresolved. There are 14 residues in the CDR3. Germline lookup yields CDR1 SGHTA and CDR2 FQGNSA. V was shortened by 2 bases and J by 4 bases, with 9 bases between the two germline ends. The CDR3 region is CASSLPVGGNTIYF. The DNA of the CDR3 is TGTGCCAGCAGCTTACCGGTTGGCGGAAACACCATATATTTT.

This clone was observed a handful of times. The V and J genes are TRBV5-1 and TRBJ2-7, with 7 positions matching TRBD1. Germline V CDR1 and CDR2: SGHRS, YFSETQ. The CDR3 is 12 amino acids. Unmatched junction bases numbered 4, after V lost 4 bases and J lost 6 bases. CDR3 in amino acids: CASSRQGSEQYF. CDR3 bases: TGCGCCAGCAGCCGACAGGGAAGCGAGCAGTACTTC.

With respect to this clone: This CDR3 is also generated by other DNA sequences in the sample. The chain links TRBV5-6 to TRBJ2-7, with D perhaps being TRBD1 or TRBD2 (5 bases each). The CDR3 consists of 13 residues. Germline V gives CDR1 SGHDT, CDR2 YYEEEE. V dropped 4 bases and J dropped 2 bases, with 10 bases sitting between them. CDR3 protein: CASSPGTAYEQYF. The CDR3 DNA reads as TGTGCCAGCAGCCCCGGGACGGCCTACGAGCAGTACTTC.

The genes are TRBV29-1 and TRBJ2-7; no reliable D call. The CDR3 spans 13 residues. V was cut by 1 base and J by 2 bases, with 9 bases left in between. Per the germline V gene, CDR1 is SQVTM and CDR2 is ANQGSEA. DNA of the CDR3: TGCAGCGTTGAAGGGACGGGTACCTACGAGCAGTACTTC. Its protein is CSVEGTGTYEQYF.

The chain uses TRBV7-2 and TRBJ1-6; D gene ambiguous. V lost 3 bases to trimming and J lost 3 bases, with 3 bases between them. Germline loops: CDR1 SGHTA, CDR2 FQGNSA. This CDR3 comprises 13 residues. The CDR3 reads CASSFGYNSPLHF. The CDR3 nucleotides are TGTGCCAGCAGCTTCGGCTATAATTCACCCCTCCACTTT.

The CDR3 nucleotides read TGTGCCAGTAGTATAGATCGGCAGAACTATGGCTACACCTTC. Amino acids: CASSIDRQNYGYTF. V usage is TRBV19 and J usage is TRBJ1-2; no firm D call. The germline V gene has CDR1 LNHDA and CDR2 SQIVND (reference sequence). This CDR3 spans 14 amino acids. Trimming removed 0 bases from V and 2 bases from J, with 7 bases in between.

This rearrangement joins TRBV4-3 to TRBJ1-2; D is uncertain. This CDR3 contains 14 residues. CDR1 LGHNA and CDR2 YSLEER come from the germline V gene. The V and J ends lost 0 bases and 8 bases respectively, with 13 bases between them. This CDR3 is CASSQDLPNPGYTF. DNA for the CDR3: TGCGCCAGCAGCCAAGATCTCCCAAACCCAGGCTACACCTTC.

The rearrangement joins TRBV5-1 to TRBJ1-5; D gene unclear. Germline values: CDR1 SGHRS, CDR2 YFSETQ. V dropped 0 bases and J dropped 3 bases, with 10 bases sitting between them. The CDR3 is 15 amino acids. CDR3: CASSLASGNNQPQHF. The DNA for the CDR3 is TGCGCCAGCAGCTTGGCCTCCGGAAACAATCAGCCCCAGCATTTT.

The J gene is TRBJ2-1, the V gene TRBV5-6; 7 bases are a match to TRBD2. CDR1 SGHDT and CDR2 YYEEEE come from the germline V gene. With V trimmed by 4 bases and J by 9 bases, 7 bases remained unmatched. The CDR3 has 13 amino acids. The CDR3 region is CASSTGGNSEQFF. The CDR3 DNA sequence: TGTGCCAGCAGCACCGGGGGGAACTCTGAGCAGTTCTTC. Complete variable domain (other parts from reference TRBV5-6 and TRBJ2-1): DAGVTQSPTHLIKTRGQQVTLRCSPKSGHDTVSWYQQALGQGPQFIFQYYEEEERQRGNFPDRFSGHQFPNYSSELNVNALLLGDSALYLCASSTGGNSEQFFGPGTRLTVL.

This rearrangement joins TRBV19 to TRBJ2-3; 8 nucleotides agree with TRBD1. Germline CDR1 is LNHDA and CDR2 is SQIVND (reference sequence). This CDR3 contains 15 residues. Unmatched junction bases numbered 9, after V lost 6 bases and J lost 4 bases. CDR3 nucleotide sequence: TGTGCCAGTAGCCAGACAGGGGCAGCCGCAGATACGCAGTATTTT. Translating gives CASSQTGAAADTQYF.

Only a few counts were recorded for this clone. The rearrangement joins TRBV2 to TRBJ1-1; 11 bases are shared with TRBD1. Per the germline V gene, CDR1 is SNHLY and CDR2 is FYNNEI. The CDR3 sequence is 13 residues long. V trimming: 6 bases; J trimming: 8 bases; junction bases outside the gene matches: 5. The CDR3 reads CASRDRGRREAFF. The CDR3, as DNA: TGTGCCAGCAGGGACAGGGGGCGCCGGGAAGCTTTCTTT.

The chain links TRBV15 to TRBJ1-5; D remains unclear. CDR1 and CDR2 from the germline V gene are LNHNV and YYDKDF (reference sequence). The CDR3 has 14 residues. The V end lost 6 bases, the J end lost 6 bases, and 15 bases lay between the germline ends. Here the CDR3 reads CATRGMWDGQPQHF. The CDR3, as DNA: TGTGCCACCAGGGGGATGTGGGATGGTCAGCCCCAGCATTTT.

The chain is built from TRBV5-4 and TRBJ1-4, with D perhaps matching TRBD1 (6 bases). The CDR3 covers 15 residues. Per germline, CDR1 SGHNT and CDR2 YYREEE (reference sequence). Trimming removed 4 bases at V and 4 bases at J, with 14 bases between. CDR3 region: CASSKTGTSNEKLFF. The CDR3, as DNA: TGTGCCAGCAGCAAGACAGGAACAAGTAATGAAAAACTGTTTTTT. The full variable domain, completed using reference TRBV5-4 and TRBJ1-4, is ETGVTQSPTHLIKTRGQQVTLRCSSQSGHNTVSWYQQALGQGPQFIFQYYREEENGRGNFPPRFSGLQFPNYSSELNVNALELDDSALYLCASSKTGTSNEKLFFGSGTQLSVL.

This clone was detected only a few times. This chain uses TRBV6-5 with TRBJ1-6, with D possibly TRBD1 on 5 matching bases. CDR3 length: 14 amino acids. Between the trimmed V and J ends, which lost 6 bases and 7 bases, there was a span of 13 bases. CDR1 is MNHEY and CDR2 is SVGAGI in the germline V gene. CDR3 protein: CASRKTVPNSPLHF. In nucleotides, the CDR3 is TGTGCCAGCAGGAAGACAGTACCCAATTCACCCCTCCACTTT.

The rearrangement links TRBV19 to TRBJ2-7; 12 nucleotides match TRBD2. The CDR3 is 15 residues long. The V gene end was trimmed by 6 bases and the J gene end by 2 bases; junction bases not matched to a gene: 5. Germline V gene data show CDR1 as LNHDA and CDR2 as SQIVND (reference sequence). The DNA for the CDR3 is TGTGCCAGTAGATGGACTAGCGGGACAACCTACGAGCAGTACTTC. It yields the protein CASRWTSGTTYEQYF.